The following is a T cell receptor (beta chain) sequence with its context. Its antigen remains unidentified. Libraries were prepared by immunoSEQ multiplex PCR; TCRdb keeps only in-frame clonotypes and omits some of them. The sample comprises 11,000 to 15,000 clones, 76% of which are singletons, and roughly 26% rests with the top ten. ViraFEST expansion of antigen-specific CD4+ T cells with viral peptide pools preceded sequencing. Culture lasted roughly eleven days before CD4+ T cell isolation. Vaccine recipients had no previous SARS-CoV-2 infection; their nucleocapsid antibodies were negative. This sample was included in a study of vaccination effects on CD4 cells after COVID-19. Study as a whole: Participants got two doses of BNT162b2 or mRNA-1273 vaccine.

Germline values: CDR1 SGHTA, CDR2 FQGTGA. The length of the CDR3 is 17 residues. V was clipped by 5 bases and J by 2 bases, with 19 bases between them. Whole-study results and caveats: Late post-vaccination, clones induced by infection and those induced by vaccine underwent marked clonal contraction.

This chain joins TRBV7-3 and TRBJ2-1; D is uncertain. Sequencing was performed on CD4+ T cells from PBMCs cultured with HCoV-229E spike peptides, taken before COVID-19 vaccination. The origin of this receptor is a human donor who received a COVID-19 vaccine. CDR3 sequence (DNA): TGTGCCAGCAGCCACCAGCCCTCGGGTACCGCCTACAATGAGCAGTTCTTC. Translating it yields CASSHQPSGTAYNEQFF.